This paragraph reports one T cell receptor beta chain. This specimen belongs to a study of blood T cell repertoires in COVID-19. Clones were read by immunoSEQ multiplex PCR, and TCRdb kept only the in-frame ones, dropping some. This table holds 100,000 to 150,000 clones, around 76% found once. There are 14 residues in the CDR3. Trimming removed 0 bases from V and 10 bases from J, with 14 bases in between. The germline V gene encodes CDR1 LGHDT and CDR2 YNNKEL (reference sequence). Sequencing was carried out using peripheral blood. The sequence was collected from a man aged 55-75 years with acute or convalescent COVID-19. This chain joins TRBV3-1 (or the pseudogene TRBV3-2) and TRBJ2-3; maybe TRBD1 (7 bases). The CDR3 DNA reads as TGTGCCAGCAGCCAAGAAGGGGGCGGAGGGTCGCAGTATTTT. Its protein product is CASSQEGGGGSQYF.